These 12 T cell receptor beta chains came from one sample sequenced in a study of CXCR3-negative and CXCR3-positive naive CD8 T cells. General study findings and limits: Naive CXCR3-positive cells had TRB CDR3s more hydrophobic than those of CXCR3-negative naive cells.

The study made its TRB cDNA libraries by 5' RACE, adding UMI labels. TCRdb reprocessed the 5' RACE reads, with one entry per CDR3 protein and no DNA. The sample's table shows around 65,000 distinct CDR3 sequences. No antigens are known for them. The material sequenced was naive CXCR3+ CD8+ T cells from blood. Regarding subset: CD45RO-CCR7+CD27+CD95- naive CD8+ T cells expressing CXCR3 (TNR3+). Every receptor here comes from a human donor in good health. Some clones in this sample may be carry-over from other donors' samples.

This chain links TRBV29-1 with TRBJ1-2; as DNA is missing, the TRBD1 call by TCRdb cannot be tested. Germline V gene lookup returns CDR1 SQVTM and CDR2 ANQGSEA. This CDR3 is built from 14 residues. The CDR3 loop is CSVPETGDSYGYTF.

The chain joins TRBV5-1 to TRBJ2-5; the TRBD2 assignment by TCRdb is unverifiable without DNA. Germline V gene data show CDR1 as SGHRS and CDR2 as YFSETQ. The CDR3 length is 17 residues. CDR3 region: CASAAASGGPTGETQYF.

The CDR3 reads CAISENWVQEDSNQPQHF. V is TRBV10-3 and J is TRBJ1-5; TCRdb returns TRBD1, unconfirmable since there is no DNA. Germline V gene sequence: CDR1 ENHRY, CDR2 SYGVKD. The CDR3 is 18 amino acids.

The chain uses TRBV23-1 and TRBJ2-7; with no DNA, the TCRdb D assignment of TRBD2 cannot be verified. TRBV23-1 carries the ORF label, with uncertain function. There are 17 residues in the CDR3. The CDR3 protein is CASSQSPLAGLYYEQYF.

This CDR3 is CATSREAGDTYEQYF. The rearrangement uses TRBV15 and TRBJ2-7; TCRdb's assignment of TRBD1 cannot be checked, as there is no DNA. The CDR3 has 15 residues. Looked up from germline, CDR1 is LNHNV and CDR2 is YYDKDF (reference sequence).

The V call is TRBV3-1, the J call TRBJ2-5; checking the TCRdb D call of TRBD2 is not possible without DNA. This CDR3 region has 12 residues. Germline V CDR1 and CDR2: LGHDT, YNNKEL (reference sequence). CDR3 in amino acids: CASRAEGETQYF.

The chain has TRBV29-1 and TRBJ1-1. Germline loops: CDR1 SQVTM, CDR2 ANQGSEA. This CDR3 contains 14 residues. CDR3 sequence reads: CSVVRGPAGVEAFF.

The V gene is TRBV29-1, the J gene TRBJ2-2. This CDR3 spans 14 amino acids. Germline CDR1 reads SQVTM; CDR2 reads ANQGSEA. The CDR3 is CSVENDLNTGELFF.

V gene TRBV29-1 combines with J gene TRBJ2-2; the TCRdb call, TRBD1, lacks DNA for checking. The CDR3 has 13 amino acids. Germline-derived CDR1 and CDR2 are SQVTM and ANQGSEA. CDR3 amino acids: CSTGDKNTGELFF.

V usage is TRBV29-1 and J usage is TRBJ2-1; TCRdb's assignment of TRBD1 cannot be checked, as there is no DNA. The CDR3 is 12 amino acids. Per germline, CDR1 SQVTM and CDR2 ANQGSEA. The CDR3 here is CSVDSRVPGQFF.

V gene TRBV7-9 combines with J gene TRBJ2-1; as DNA is missing, the TRBD2 call by TCRdb cannot be tested. The CDR3 has 15 amino acids. Germline assignment: CDR1 SEHNR and CDR2 FQNEAQ (reference sequence). Here the CDR3 reads CASEPPGLGFNEQFF. The variable domain in full, with the rest retrieved from reference TRBV7-9 and TRBJ2-1, is DTGVSQNPRHKITKRGQNVTFRCDPISEHNRLYWYRQTLGQGPEFLTYFQNEAQLEKSRLLSDRFSAERPKGSFSTLEIQRTEQGDSAMYLCASEPPGLGFNEQFFGPGTRLTVL.

V usage is TRBV4-3 and J usage is TRBJ2-7; TCRdb reports TRBD1, a call that lacks DNA to check it against. CDR3 length: 14 residues. In germline, CDR1 is LGHNA, CDR2 YSLEER. The CDR3 is CASSQGQGFYEQYF.